The 31 T cell receptor beta chains given below trace back to one sample, sequenced in a study of long-term antiretroviral therapy in people with HIV (dated by TCRdb to 2022 to 2024). Sequencing of the TRB variable region was done with the immunoSEQ hsTCRB v3.0 assay at survey level resolution. Held by TCRdb, this immuneACCESS table contains in-frame sequences only and omits some clones. Under half of the omission traces to an unresolved V gene where checked; the cause of the rest is unknown. In all, the sample holds some 29,000 clones, and approximately 93% of those were seen once. About a tenth of the sample comes from the top ten. The specimen comprised unsorted PBMCs, sampled 6.2 years after starting antiretroviral therapy. Source of these receptors: a man in his forties with HIV.

Note on this clone: Germline is not matched at one junction end, which may reflect a read error. The gene calls are TRBV29-1 and TRBJ2-7; the match to TRBD2 covers 9 bases. CDR3 length equals 13 residues. Germline CDR1 is SQVTM and CDR2 is ANQGSEA. The DNA of the CDR3 is TGCAGCATTGAGCGGGAGGCCGGAGGGGAGCAGTACTTC. It yields the protein CSIEREAGGEQYF.

The V and J genes are TRBV2 and TRBJ1-2; D perhaps matches TRBD1 (5 bases). Trimming removed 2 bases from V and 2 bases from J, with 9 bases in between. CDR3 length equals 14 residues. Germline assignment: CDR1 SNHLY and CDR2 FYNNEI. The CDR3 protein is CASSEQGLNYGYTF. CDR3 sequence (DNA): TGTGCCAGCAGTGAACAGGGATTAAACTATGGCTACACCTTC. Full variable domain (remainder filled in from reference TRBV2 and TRBJ1-2): EPEVTQTPSHQVTQMGQEVILRCVPISNHLYFYWYRQILGQKVEFLVSFYNNEISEKSEIFDDQFSVERPDGSNFTLKIRSTKLEDSAMYFCASSEQGLNYGYTFGSGTRLTVV.

The chain links TRBV19 to TRBJ1-2; unclear D gene. CDR3 size: 12 residues. Germline V lookup: CDR1 LNHDA, CDR2 SQIVND (reference sequence). Trimming took off 11 bases at V and 6 bases at J, with 16 bases between the two ends. The CDR3 DNA follows: TGTGCCGGTGGCAACAACATAAATGGCTACACCTTC. Its translation: CAGGNNINGYTF. The full variable domain, with the rest looked up from reference TRBV19 and TRBJ1-2, is DGGITQSPKYLFRKEGQNVTLSCEQNLNHDAMYWYRQDPGQGLRLIYYSQIVNDFQKGDIAEGYSVSREKKESFPLTVTSAQKNPTAFYLCAGGNNINGYTFGSGTRLTVV.

The chain carries TRBV7-2 and TRBJ2-3; 15 bases agree with TRBD2. The CDR3 has 16 residues. CDR1 and CDR2 from the germline V gene are SGHTA and FQGNSA. After removal of 1 base from V and 11 bases from J, the junction contained 7 bases not matched to a gene. The CDR3 region has the DNA TGTGCCAGCAGCTTAGGTGTAGGGACTAGCGGGAGGTGGCAGTATTTT. Encoded protein: CASSLGVGTSGRWQYF.

The rearrangement links TRBV27 to TRBJ1-2; TRBD1 agrees at 9 bases. The CDR3 runs 12 residues. Germline V gene sequence: CDR1 MNHEY, CDR2 SMNVEV (reference sequence). V trimming: 5 bases; J trimming: 11 bases; junction bases outside the gene matches: 6. This chain's CDR3 is CASSPGQGQYTF. The CDR3 region has the DNA TGTGCCAGCAGTCCCGGACAGGGGCAATACACCTTC.

The V gene is TRBV29-1, the J gene TRBJ2-5; 7 bases map to TRBD2. The CDR3 extends over 14 amino acids. The J segment lost 0 bases and the V segment lost 5 bases, leaving 6 bases of the junction unmatched. The germline V gene encodes CDR1 SQVTM and CDR2 ANQGSEA. The CDR3 nucleotides are TGCAGCGTTCTGGGAGGGACGTACCAAGAGACCCAGTACTTC. It is translated as CSVLGGTYQETQYF. Filled out from reference TRBV29-1 and TRBJ2-5, the complete variable domain reads SAVISQKPSRDICQRGTSLTIQCQVDSQVTMMFWYRQQPGQSLTLIATANQGSEATYESGFVIDKFPISRPNLTFSTLTVSNMSPEDSSIYLCSVLGGTYQETQYFGPGTRLLVL.

The chain recombines TRBV11-3 with TRBJ1-5; D not certain. Germline V CDR1 and CDR2: SGHNT, YENEEA. The CDR3 length is 17 residues. V lost 3 bases to trimming and J lost 6 bases, with 21 bases between them. The CDR3 loop reads CASSFETLGLVAQPQHF. The CDR3, as DNA: TGTGCCAGCAGCTTTGAAACCTTGGGGTTGGTGGCTCAGCCCCAGCATTTT.

This chain links TRBV2 with TRBJ2-1; 7 bases match TRBD2. This CDR3 has 11 residues. Trimming took 6 bases from V and 15 from J; bases not matched to a gene: 8. Germline CDR1 is SNHLY and CDR2 is FYNNEI. The CDR3 DNA follows: TGTGCCAGCAGCCAGACTAGCCTCCGGTTCTTC. This translates into CASSQTSLRFF.

The V and J genes are TRBV5-6 and TRBJ2-7, with 8 bases matching TRBD2. V lost 4 bases to trimming and J lost 3 bases; unmatched junction nucleotides: 9. The CDR3 is made up of 15 amino acids. Germline values: CDR1 SGHDT, CDR2 YYEEEE. Here the CDR3 reads CASSAGAGTSYEQYF. The CDR3 DNA reads as TGTGCCAGCAGCGCGGGAGCCGGGACTAGCTACGAGCAGTACTTC. Together with reference TRBV5-6 and TRBJ2-7, the CDR3 gives the full variable domain: DAGVTQSPTHLIKTRGQQVTLRCSPKSGHDTVSWYQQALGQGPQFIFQYYEEEERQRGNFPDRFSGHQFPNYSSELNVNALLLGDSALYLCASSAGAGTSYEQYFGPGTRLTVT.

The CDR3 is CASSQSPVGAAQPQHF. CDR3 nucleotide sequence: TGCGCCAGCAGCCAGAGTCCTGTGGGGGCGGCTCAGCCCCAGCATTTT. The chain uses TRBV4-3 and TRBJ1-5; TRBD1 is a possible D gene (6 bases). The CDR3 spans 16 residues. Trimming took off 3 bases at V and 6 bases at J, with 18 bases between the two ends. Germline V gene lookup returns CDR1 LGHNA and CDR2 YSLEER.

The chain uses TRBV11-2 and TRBJ1-5, with D perhaps TRBD1 (5 bases). V was clipped by 6 bases and J by 5 bases, with 14 bases between them. From germline, CDR1 is SGHAT and CDR2 FQNNGV. CDR3 size: 14 residues. As DNA, the CDR3 is TGTGCCAGCAGTCGCCCGGGAGGGGATCAGCCCCAGCATTTT. Its protein is CASSRPGGDQPQHF.

The CDR3 coding sequence is TGTGCCAGCAGCCCCCAAATGGGACAGGGGCCAGATACGCAGTATTTT. This encodes CASSPQMGQGPDTQYF. The gene calls are TRBV14 and TRBJ2-3; TRBD1 aligns across 10 bases. Trimming cost V 4 bases and J 4 bases; bases outside gene matches: 8. The CDR3 is 16 amino acids. Germline CDR1 and CDR2: SGHDN and FVKESK.

The rearrangement joins TRBV6-5 to TRBJ2-7, with D possibly matching TRBD2 (6 bases). The V end was cut by 6 bases, the J end by 2 bases, with 17 bases between. Germline CDR1 MNHEY, CDR2 SVGAGI. CDR3 length equals 15 residues. The CDR3 sequence: CASSNTLGGPYEQYF. In DNA form, the CDR3 reads TGTGCCAGCAGCAACACGCTCGGGGGACCCTACGAGCAGTACTTC.

The DNA for the CDR3 is TGTGCCTGGAGTCTCTTTAAGGCGGAGCAGTTCTTC. This codes for CAWSLFKAEQFF. The chain combines TRBV30 with TRBJ2-1; D not certain. The germline V gene has CDR1 GTSNPN and CDR2 SVGIG (reference sequence). The CDR3 is 12 amino acids. Trimming cost V 2 bases and J 10 bases, with 12 bases left between them.

The chain couples TRBV7-6 to TRBJ2-5, with 9 nucleotides matching TRBD2. Germline trimming cut 5 bases from V and 5 bases from J; bases unmatched to any gene: 15. Germline lookup yields CDR1 SGHVS and CDR2 FNYEAQ. The CDR3 sequence is 17 residues long. CDR3 protein: CASSPISGSGGKETQYF. As DNA, the CDR3 is TGTGCCAGCAGCCCTATCTCAGGGAGCGGGGGGAAGGAGACCCAGTACTTC.

The V gene is TRBV9, the J gene TRBJ2-2; tentatively, D is TRBD1 or TRBD2 (5 bases each). Per germline, CDR1 SGDLS and CDR2 YYNGEE. V was shortened by 3 bases and J by 2 bases, with 14 bases between the two germline ends. The CDR3 contains 16 residues. CDR3 DNA sequence: TGTGCCAGCAGCGGTCCGGGGACCCAAAACACCGGGGAGCTGTTTTTT. It yields the protein CASSGPGTQNTGELFF.

This chain connects TRBV28 to TRBJ2-7; the D gene is possibly TRBD2 (6 bases). Germline loops: CDR1 MDHEN, CDR2 SYDVKM. V was clipped by 7 bases and J by 6 bases, with 19 bases between them. This CDR3 comprises 14 residues. The CDR3 DNA reads TGTGCCAGCAACCGCGCGGGACGGGGCGTCGAGCAGTACTTC. Residues: CASNRAGRGVEQYF.

The chain uses TRBV6-1 and TRBJ1-2; a possible D gene is TRBD1 (5 bases). The CDR3 totals 12 residues. From germline, CDR1 is MNHNS and CDR2 SASEGT. The V gene lost 6 bases and the J gene lost 12 bases, with 17 bases spanning the gap. The CDR3 loop is CASSLPGTADTF. DNA of the CDR3: TGTGCCAGCAGCTTACCCGGGACCGCGGACACCTTC.

This clone was seen a handful of times. The J gene is TRBJ2-7, the V gene TRBV7-2; D is ambiguous. V was clipped by 1 base and J by 0 bases, with 10 bases between them. The length of the CDR3 is 15 residues. Germline-derived CDR1 and CDR2 are SGHTA and FQGNSA. CDR3 sequence (DNA): TGTGCCAGCAGCTTAGGTGGTGGGATCTCCTACGAGCAGTACTTC. Translated, it gives CASSLGGGISYEQYF.

Relative to its sample, this clone is medium-sized (0.01 to 0.1%). The V call is TRBV27, the J call TRBJ2-7, with 9 bases fitting TRBD1. Germline CDR1 is MNHEY and CDR2 is SMNVEV (reference sequence). The V segment lost 6 bases and the J segment 3 bases; nucleotides outside the gene matches: 6. The CDR3 totals 14 residues. CDR3 nucleotide sequence: TGTGCCAGCAGCACACAGGGGGCCTACTACGAGCAGTACTTC. Encoded protein: CASSTQGAYYEQYF.

The DNA for the CDR3 is TGTGCCAGCAGCTTTGGGGGATCATACGAGCAGTACTTC. Its protein is CASSFGGSYEQYF. The chain recombines TRBV7-9 with TRBJ2-7, with D perhaps assigned TRBD1 or TRBD2 (5 bases each). This CDR3 comprises 13 residues. Germline V gene data show CDR1 as SEHNR and CDR2 as FQNEAQ (reference sequence). V gave up 3 bases and J gave up 4 bases, with 10 bases separating them.

The chain has TRBV11-2 and TRBJ1-1; D is unresolved. Germline V gene lookup returns CDR1 SGHAT and CDR2 FQNNGV. With 5 bases removed from V and 7 bases from J, the gap between germline ends came to 11 bases. The CDR3 length is 12 residues. The CDR3 coding sequence is TGTGCCAGCAGCCTAGGGTTAGGTGAAGCTTTCTTT. Amino acids: CASSLGLGEAFF.

J is TRBJ1-1 and V is TRBV5-1, with D maybe TRBD1 (5 bases). Germline V lookup: CDR1 SGHRS, CDR2 YFSETQ. The length of the CDR3 is 14 residues. V was cut by 2 bases and J by 1 base, with 9 bases left in between. CDR3 in amino acids: CASSLGVGNTEAFF. In DNA form, the CDR3 reads TGCGCCAGCAGCTTAGGGGTGGGGAACACTGAAGCTTTCTTT. The full variable domain, completed using reference TRBV5-1 and TRBJ1-1, is KAGVTQTPRYLIKTRGQQVTLSCSPISGHRSVSWYQQTPGQGLQFLFEYFSETQRNKGNFPGRFSGRQFSNSRSEMNVSTLELGDSALYLCASSLGVGNTEAFFGQGTRLTVV.

This clone was counted once. This sequence joins TRBV5-1 and TRBJ1-4; the D gene is possibly TRBD1 (5 bases). Trimming pared 2 bases from V and 8 bases from J, leaving 16 bases between. Germline V lookup: CDR1 SGHRS, CDR2 YFSETQ. This CDR3 is 15 amino acids long. The CDR3 protein is CASSFGGAGEEKLFF. The CDR3 nucleotides are TGCGCCAGCAGCTTCGGCGGGGCCGGGGAGGAAAAACTGTTTTTT.

The chain employs TRBV6-1 and TRBJ1-2; D not resolved. The CDR3 is 15 residues long. Trimming took 1 base from V and 0 from J, leaving 9 bases between them. Per germline, CDR1 MNHNS and CDR2 SASEGT. The CDR3: CASSEGASPNYGYTF. The CDR3 DNA is TGTGCCAGCAGTGAAGGGGCAAGCCCTAACTATGGCTACACCTTC.

V is TRBV14 and J is TRBJ1-1, with D possibly matching TRBD1 (6 bases). CDR3 length equals 13 residues. The germline CDR1 and CDR2 sequences are SGHDN and FVKESK. V was pared by 2 bases and J by 6 bases, with 10 bases between. The CDR3 DNA sequence: TGTGCCAGCAGCCAAACCTCAGGGGCTGAAGCTTTCTTT. Its protein product is CASSQTSGAEAFF.

The V call is TRBV28, the J call TRBJ1-1, with D possibly matching TRBD1 (5 bases). The length of the CDR3 is 15 residues. Germline V CDR1 and CDR2: MDHEN, SYDVKM. The V and J ends lost 5 bases and 5 bases respectively, with 18 bases between them. The CDR3 loop is CASSPWDSRRTEAFF. CDR3 nucleotide sequence: TGTGCCAGCAGTCCGTGGGACTCCCGTCGGACTGAAGCTTTCTTT. Variable domain in full (rest from reference TRBV28 and TRBJ1-1): DVKVTQSSRYLVKRTGEKVFLECVQDMDHENMFWYRQDPGLGLRLIYFSYDVKMKEKGDIPEGYSVSREKKERFSLILESASTNQTSMYLCASSPWDSRRTEAFFGQGTRLTVV.

V and J are TRBV5-6 and TRBJ1-2; 7 nucleotides match TRBD1. There are 14 residues in the CDR3. V gave up 4 bases and J gave up 2 bases; unmatched junction bases: 5. Germline CDR1 reads SGHDT; CDR2 reads YYEEEE. The CDR3, as DNA: TGTGCCAGCAGCCCTGGACAGGAAAACTATGGCTACACCTTC. Amino acids: CASSPGQENYGYTF.

The chain carries TRBV5-1 and TRBJ2-1; 7 bases match TRBD2. CDR3 length: 15 residues. V dropped 2 bases and J dropped 2; count of bases not matched to a gene: 4. Per germline, CDR1 SGHRS and CDR2 YFSETQ. The CDR3 DNA is TGCGCCAGCAGCTTCGGAGGGAGGGCCTACAATGAGCAGTTCTTC. Translation: CASSFGGRAYNEQFF.

The chain recombines TRBV29-1 with TRBJ1-4; 9 nucleotides align to TRBD1. V gave up 1 base and J gave up 10 bases; unmatched junction bases: 1. CDR1 and CDR2 (germline): SQVTM, ANQGSEA. The CDR3 is 12 amino acids. The CDR3 coding sequence is TGCAGCGTTGAAGCGGGACAGGGAAAACTGTTTTTT. Amino acids: CSVEAGQGKLFF.

The chain recombines TRBV7-9 with TRBJ2-5, with D perhaps matching TRBD2 (6 bases). This CDR3 has 14 residues. The ends were cut back, 5 bases at V and 3 bases at J, with 13 bases in the middle. Germline CDR1 reads SEHNR; CDR2 reads FQNEAQ (reference sequence). The CDR3 loop is CASSPTRVEETQYF. The CDR3 region has the DNA TGTGCCAGCAGCCCGACTAGAGTAGAAGAGACCCAGTACTTC. Full variable domain (missing parts from reference TRBV7-9 and TRBJ2-5): DTGVSQNPRHKITKRGQNVTFRCDPISEHNRLYWYRQTLGQGPEFLTYFQNEAQLEKSRLLSDRFSAERPKGSFSTLEIQRTEQGDSAMYLCASSPTRVEETQYFGPGTRLLVL.